One sample yielded the 3 T cell receptor beta chains listed below, sequenced in a study of cytomegalovirus exposure and HLA in healthy donors. Profiling relied on immunoSEQ multiplex PCR, and the TCRdb table lists in-frame clones only, not all of them. The data contain fewer than 250,000 clones, 80% to 90% of them singletons. The sample was PBMCs. Receptors were obtained from a man aged 18 to 35 in good health and CMV-seronegative.

The chain is built from TRBV7-8 and TRBJ2-1, with 7 bases lining up with TRBD2. Germline V gene data show CDR1 as SGHVS and CDR2 as FQNEAQ. The CDR3 has 18 amino acids. V dropped 0 bases and J dropped 0; count of bases not matched to a gene: 8. In nucleotides, the CDR3 is TGTGCCAGCAGCTTAGCTCGACTAGCCGCTAGCTCCTACAATGAGCAGTTCTTC. It encodes CASSLARLAASSYNEQFF.

The chain couples TRBV18 to TRBJ1-1, with 8 positions matching TRBD1. This CDR3 comprises 15 residues. The J segment lost 5 bases and the V segment lost 5 bases, leaving 10 bases of the junction unmatched. Germline V gives CDR1 KGHSH, CDR2 LQKENI. CDR3 coding DNA: TGTGCCAGCTCAAGACAGGGGAGTTTAGGGACTGAAGCTTTCTTT. It yields the protein CASSRQGSLGTEAFF.

V usage is TRBV18 and J usage is TRBJ2-7; 9 bases fit TRBD1. The CDR3 contains 14 residues. Trimming cost V 3 bases and J 4 bases; bases outside gene matches: 4. CDR1 and CDR2 (germline): KGHSH, LQKENI. The CDR3 spells CASSPGQGLYEQYF. As DNA, the CDR3 is TGTGCCAGCTCACCGGGACAGGGACTATACGAGCAGTACTTC.